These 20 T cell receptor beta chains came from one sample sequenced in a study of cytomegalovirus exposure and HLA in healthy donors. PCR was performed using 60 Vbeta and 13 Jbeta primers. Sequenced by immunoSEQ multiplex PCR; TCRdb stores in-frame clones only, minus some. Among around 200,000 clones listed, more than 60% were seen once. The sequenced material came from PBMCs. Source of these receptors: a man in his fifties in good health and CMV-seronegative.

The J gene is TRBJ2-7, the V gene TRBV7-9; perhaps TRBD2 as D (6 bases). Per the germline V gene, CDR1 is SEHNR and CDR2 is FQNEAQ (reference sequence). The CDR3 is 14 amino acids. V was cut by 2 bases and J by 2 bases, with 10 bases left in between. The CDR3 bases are TGTGCCAGCAGCTTAACTGGCGGGACCTACGAGCAGTACTTC. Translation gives CASSLTGGTYEQYF. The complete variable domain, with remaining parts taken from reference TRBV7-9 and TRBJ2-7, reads DTGVSQNPRHKITKRGQNVTFRCDPISEHNRLYWYRQTLGQGPEFLTYFQNEAQLEKSRLLSDRFSAERPKGSFSTLEIQRTEQGDSAMYLCASSLTGGTYEQYFGPGTRLTVT.

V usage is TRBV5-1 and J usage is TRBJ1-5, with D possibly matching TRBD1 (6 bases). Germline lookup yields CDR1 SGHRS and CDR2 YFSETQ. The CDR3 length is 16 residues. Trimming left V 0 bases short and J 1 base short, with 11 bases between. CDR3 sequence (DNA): TGCGCCAGCAGCTTGGAGGGGCAGGGGAGCAATCAGCCCCAGCATTTT. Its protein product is CASSLEGQGSNQPQHF.

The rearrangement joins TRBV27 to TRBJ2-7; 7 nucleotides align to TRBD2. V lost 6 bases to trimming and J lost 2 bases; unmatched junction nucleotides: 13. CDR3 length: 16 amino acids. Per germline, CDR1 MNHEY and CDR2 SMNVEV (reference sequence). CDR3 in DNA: TGTGCCAGCAGCCTATTGCGGACTAGAGTTCCCTACGAGCAGTACTTC. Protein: CASSLLRTRVPYEQYF.

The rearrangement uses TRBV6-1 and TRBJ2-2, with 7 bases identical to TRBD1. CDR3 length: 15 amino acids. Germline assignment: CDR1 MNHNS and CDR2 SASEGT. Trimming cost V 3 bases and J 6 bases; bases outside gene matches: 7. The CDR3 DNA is TGTGCCAGCAGTGATCCGGGACAGCCTCCCGGGGAGCTGTTTTTT. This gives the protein CASSDPGQPPGELFF.

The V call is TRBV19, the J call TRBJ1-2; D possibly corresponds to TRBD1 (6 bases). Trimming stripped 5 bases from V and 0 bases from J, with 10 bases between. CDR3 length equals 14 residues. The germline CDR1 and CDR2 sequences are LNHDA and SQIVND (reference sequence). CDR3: CASSGQRSNYGYTF. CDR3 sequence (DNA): TGTGCCAGTAGTGGACAGCGGTCTAACTATGGCTACACCTTC.

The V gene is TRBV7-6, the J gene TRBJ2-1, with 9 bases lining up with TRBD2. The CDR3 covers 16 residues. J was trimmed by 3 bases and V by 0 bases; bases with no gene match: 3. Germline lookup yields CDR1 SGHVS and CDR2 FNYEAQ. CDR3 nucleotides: TGTGCCAGCAGCTTAGCCGCGGGAGGGCTCTACAATGAGCAGTTCTTC. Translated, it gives CASSLAAGGLYNEQFF.

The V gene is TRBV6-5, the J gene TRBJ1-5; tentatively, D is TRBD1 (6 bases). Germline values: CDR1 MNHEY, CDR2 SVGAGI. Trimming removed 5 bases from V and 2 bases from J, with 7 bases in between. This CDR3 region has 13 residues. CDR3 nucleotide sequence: TGTGCCAGCAGTCCAGGGGGCAATCAGCCCCAGCATTTT. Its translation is CASSPGGNQPQHF.

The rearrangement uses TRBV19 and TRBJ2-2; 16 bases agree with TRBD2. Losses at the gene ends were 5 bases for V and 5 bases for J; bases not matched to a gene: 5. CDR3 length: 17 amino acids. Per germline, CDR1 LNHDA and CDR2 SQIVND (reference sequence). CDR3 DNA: TGTGCCAGTAGTCCGGGACTAGCGGGAGGGTTAACCGGGGAGCTGTTTTTT. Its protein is CASSPGLAGGLTGELFF.

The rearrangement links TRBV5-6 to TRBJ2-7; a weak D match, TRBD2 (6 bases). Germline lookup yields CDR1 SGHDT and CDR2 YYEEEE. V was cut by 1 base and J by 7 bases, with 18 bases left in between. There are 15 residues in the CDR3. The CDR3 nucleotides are TGTGCCAGCAGCTTGAATCCCTCACGGGGGTGGGAGCAGTACTTC. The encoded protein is CASSLNPSRGWEQYF.

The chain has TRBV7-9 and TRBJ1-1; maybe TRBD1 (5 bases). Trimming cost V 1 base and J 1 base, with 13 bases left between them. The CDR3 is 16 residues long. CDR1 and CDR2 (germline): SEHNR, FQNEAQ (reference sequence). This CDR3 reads CASSLGAGRGNTEAFF. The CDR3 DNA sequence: TGTGCCAGCAGCTTAGGGGCAGGGAGGGGGAACACTGAAGCTTTCTTT.

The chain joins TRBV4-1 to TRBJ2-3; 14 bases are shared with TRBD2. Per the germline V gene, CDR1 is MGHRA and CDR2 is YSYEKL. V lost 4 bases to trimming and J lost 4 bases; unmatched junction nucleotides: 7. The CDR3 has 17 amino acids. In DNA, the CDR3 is TGCGCCAGCAGCCGCGGGACTAGCGGGAGTCGGGCAGATACGCAGTATTTT. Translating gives CASSRGTSGSRADTQYF.

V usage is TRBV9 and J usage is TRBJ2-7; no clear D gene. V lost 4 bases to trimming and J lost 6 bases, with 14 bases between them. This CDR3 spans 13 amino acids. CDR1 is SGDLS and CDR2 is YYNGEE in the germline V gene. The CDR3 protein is CASSPTQVGEQYF. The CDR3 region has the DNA TGTGCCAGCAGCCCGACGCAGGTTGGCGAGCAGTACTTC.

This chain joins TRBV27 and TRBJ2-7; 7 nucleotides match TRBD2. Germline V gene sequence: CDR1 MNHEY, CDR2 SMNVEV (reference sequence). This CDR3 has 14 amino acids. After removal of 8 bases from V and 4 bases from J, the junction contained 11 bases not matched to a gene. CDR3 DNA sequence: TGTGCCAGCGGGGGGGGGAGCGGGCCGTACGAGCAGTACTTC. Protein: CASGGGSGPYEQYF.

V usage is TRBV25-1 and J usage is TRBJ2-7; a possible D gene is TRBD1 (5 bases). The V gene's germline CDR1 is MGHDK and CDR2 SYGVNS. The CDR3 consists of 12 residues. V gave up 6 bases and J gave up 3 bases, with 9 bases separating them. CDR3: CASSLTVYEQYF. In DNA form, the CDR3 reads TGTGCCAGCAGCCTGACAGTCTACGAGCAGTACTTC.

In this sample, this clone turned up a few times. The CDR3 sequence: CASSSGGGDNQPQHF. CDR3 DNA: TGTGCCAGCAGTTCTGGGGGAGGGGACAATCAGCCCCAGCATTTT. The rearrangement uses TRBV28 and TRBJ1-5; tentatively, D is TRBD1 (5 bases). The CDR3 loop spans 15 amino acids. Deletions cut 4 bases from V and 3 bases from J, with 13 bases between. Per the germline V gene, CDR1 is MDHEN and CDR2 is SYDVKM.

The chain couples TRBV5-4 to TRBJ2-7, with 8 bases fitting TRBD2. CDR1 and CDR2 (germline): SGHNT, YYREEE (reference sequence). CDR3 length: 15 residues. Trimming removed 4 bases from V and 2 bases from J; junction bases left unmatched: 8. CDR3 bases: TGTGCCAGCAGCCCCCGGGTAGCGGGGCCCTACGAGCAGTACTTC. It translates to CASSPRVAGPYEQYF.

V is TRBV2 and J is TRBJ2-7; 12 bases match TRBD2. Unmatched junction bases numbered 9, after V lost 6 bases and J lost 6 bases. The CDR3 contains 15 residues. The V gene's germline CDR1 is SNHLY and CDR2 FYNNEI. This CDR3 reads CASRSASGRAGEQYF. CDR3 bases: TGTGCCAGCAGATCCGCTAGCGGGAGGGCGGGCGAGCAGTACTTC. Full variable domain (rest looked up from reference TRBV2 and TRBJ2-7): EPEVTQTPSHQVTQMGQEVILRCVPISNHLYFYWYRQILGQKVEFLVSFYNNEISEKSEIFDDQFSVERPDGSNFTLKIRSTKLEDSAMYFCASRSASGRAGEQYFGPGTRLTVT.

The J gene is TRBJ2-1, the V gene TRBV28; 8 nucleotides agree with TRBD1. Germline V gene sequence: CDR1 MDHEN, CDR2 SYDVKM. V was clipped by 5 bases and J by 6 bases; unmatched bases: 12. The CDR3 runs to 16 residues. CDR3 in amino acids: CASSPRTGSASNEQFF. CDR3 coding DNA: TGTGCCAGCAGTCCGCGGACAGGGTCGGCTTCCAATGAGCAGTTCTTC.

The CDR3: CAWIKTVSNTEAFF. As DNA, the CDR3 is TGTGCCTGGATTAAGACAGTCTCGAACACTGAAGCTTTCTTT. The J gene is TRBJ1-1, the V gene TRBV30; D might be TRBD1 (5 bases). The CDR3 has 14 residues. Trimming pared 4 bases from V and 1 base from J, leaving 13 bases between. Germline assignment: CDR1 GTSNPN and CDR2 SVGIG (reference sequence).

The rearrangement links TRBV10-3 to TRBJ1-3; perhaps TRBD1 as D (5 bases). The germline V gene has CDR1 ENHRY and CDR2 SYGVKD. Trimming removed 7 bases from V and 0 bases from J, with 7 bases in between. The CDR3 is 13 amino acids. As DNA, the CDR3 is TGTGCCATCATGACAGACTCTGGAAACACCATATATTTT. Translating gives CAIMTDSGNTIYF.